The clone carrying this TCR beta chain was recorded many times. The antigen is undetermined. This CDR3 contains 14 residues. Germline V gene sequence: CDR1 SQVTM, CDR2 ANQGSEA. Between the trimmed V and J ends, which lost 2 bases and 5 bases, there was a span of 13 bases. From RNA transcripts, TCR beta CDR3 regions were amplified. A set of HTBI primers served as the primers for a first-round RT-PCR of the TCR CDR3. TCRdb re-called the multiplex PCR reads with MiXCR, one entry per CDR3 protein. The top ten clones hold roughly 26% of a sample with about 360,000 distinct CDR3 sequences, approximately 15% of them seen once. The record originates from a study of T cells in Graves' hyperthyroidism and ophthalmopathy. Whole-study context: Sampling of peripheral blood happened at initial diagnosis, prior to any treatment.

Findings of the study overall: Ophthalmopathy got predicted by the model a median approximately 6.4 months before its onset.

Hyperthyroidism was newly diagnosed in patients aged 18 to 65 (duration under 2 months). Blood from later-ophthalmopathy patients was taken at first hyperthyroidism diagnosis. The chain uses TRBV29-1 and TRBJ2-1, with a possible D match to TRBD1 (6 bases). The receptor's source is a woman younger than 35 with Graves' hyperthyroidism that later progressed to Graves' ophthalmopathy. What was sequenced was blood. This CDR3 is CSVELDSRNNEQFF. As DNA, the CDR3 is TGCAGCGTTGAACTGGACAGCCGAAACAATGAGCAGTTCTTC.